This paragraph reports one T cell receptor (beta chain). Its matching antigen is unknown. Data came from immunoSEQ multiplex PCR; TCRdb stores just in-frame clones and leaves some out. Of 9,000 to 13,000 clones listed, roughly 78% are singletons. Patients were ineligible given autoimmune disease history or systemic immunosuppression. At baseline, cycle 4 day 1, and cycle 7 day 1, blood was sampled. This specimen belongs to a study of OX40 agonist ivuxolimab in advanced cancers. Study observations and caveats: Researchers did not determine the expanded peripheral T cells' antigen specificity.

The V gene's germline CDR1 is SSHAT and CDR2 FNYEAQ (reference sequence). The CDR3 is 17 amino acids. Trimming cost V 0 bases and J 0 bases, with 9 bases left between them. The gene calls are TRBV7-7 and TRBJ2-6; TRBD1 is a possible D gene (5 bases). The sequence was obtained from an adult with an advanced solid tumor such as melanoma, head and neck, liver or kidney cancer. The sample consisted of CD4+ or CD8+ T cells sorted from blood, taken in a trial of the OX40 agonist ivuxolimab. The CDR3 sequence is CASSLAGPTSGANVLTF. CDR3 bases: TGTGCCAGCAGCTTAGCGGGGCCAACCTCTGGGGCCAACGTCCTGACTTTC.